This TCR beta chain is drawn from a study of response to subunit inactivated influenza vaccine. This CDR3 spans 12 amino acids. V lost 6 bases and J 6 bases, leaving 11 bases between the germline ends. TCRdb called the RT-PCR reads again in MiXCR, with one record for every CDR3 protein. The table has roughly 500,000 distinct CDR3 sequences, 15% to 20% seen once. The source of this sequence is a man between 45 and 75 years old who received an inactivated influenza vaccine. The starting material was CD4+ T cells sorted from PBMCs, obtained around 25 months after vaccination. The chain recombines TRBV12-3 or TRBV12-4 with TRBJ2-5; D remains ambiguous. CDR3 bases: TGTGCCAGCAGAGAGTCGGGCCAGACCCAGTACTTC. Translation: CASRESGQTQYF.